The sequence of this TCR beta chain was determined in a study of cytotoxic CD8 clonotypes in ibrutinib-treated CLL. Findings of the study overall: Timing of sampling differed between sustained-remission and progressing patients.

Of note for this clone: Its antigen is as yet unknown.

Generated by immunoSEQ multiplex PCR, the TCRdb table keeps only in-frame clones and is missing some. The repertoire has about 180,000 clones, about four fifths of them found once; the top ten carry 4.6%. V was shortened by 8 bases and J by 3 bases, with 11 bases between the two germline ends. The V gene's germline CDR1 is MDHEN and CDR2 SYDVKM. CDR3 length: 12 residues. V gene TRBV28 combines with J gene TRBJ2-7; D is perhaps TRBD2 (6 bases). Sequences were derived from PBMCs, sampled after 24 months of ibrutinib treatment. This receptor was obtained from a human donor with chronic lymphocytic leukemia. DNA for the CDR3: TGTGCCAGCGGGAGGCAGGACTACGAGCAGTACTTC. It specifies CASGRQDYEQYF.